In this sample, the clone carrying this T cell receptor beta chain turned up a few times. Its antigen is still unknown. Quantitative 5'-RACE with molecular barcodes was used to make the TCR beta libraries. TCRdb ran MiXCR on the 5' RACE reads and lists one entry per CDR3 protein. The sample lists roughly 370,000 distinct CDR3 sequences; around 22% were seen once. This sample was included in a study of CD8 T cells in ankylosing spondylitis. Whole-study results and caveats: What appeared characteristic of ankylosing spondylitis blood was a TCR beta motif of several highly homologous variants. In synovial fluid and blood from reactive arthritis, some motif variants were previously reported. Disease-linked clones were CD8+ and relatively rare in peripheral blood.

This CDR3 is built from 11 residues. CDR1 and CDR2 (germline): SQVTM, ANQGSEA. V lost 7 bases, J lost 4 bases, and 11 bases lay in between. This sequence originates from a male donor with ankylosing spondylitis. Sequencing was performed on blood, either unsorted or a sorted T cell fraction (not recorded which). The chain employs TRBV29-1 and TRBJ2-7; D not resolved. The CDR3 DNA follows: TGCAGCGCCACGACTGCTTACGAGCAGTACTTC. Its translation is CSATTAYEQYF.